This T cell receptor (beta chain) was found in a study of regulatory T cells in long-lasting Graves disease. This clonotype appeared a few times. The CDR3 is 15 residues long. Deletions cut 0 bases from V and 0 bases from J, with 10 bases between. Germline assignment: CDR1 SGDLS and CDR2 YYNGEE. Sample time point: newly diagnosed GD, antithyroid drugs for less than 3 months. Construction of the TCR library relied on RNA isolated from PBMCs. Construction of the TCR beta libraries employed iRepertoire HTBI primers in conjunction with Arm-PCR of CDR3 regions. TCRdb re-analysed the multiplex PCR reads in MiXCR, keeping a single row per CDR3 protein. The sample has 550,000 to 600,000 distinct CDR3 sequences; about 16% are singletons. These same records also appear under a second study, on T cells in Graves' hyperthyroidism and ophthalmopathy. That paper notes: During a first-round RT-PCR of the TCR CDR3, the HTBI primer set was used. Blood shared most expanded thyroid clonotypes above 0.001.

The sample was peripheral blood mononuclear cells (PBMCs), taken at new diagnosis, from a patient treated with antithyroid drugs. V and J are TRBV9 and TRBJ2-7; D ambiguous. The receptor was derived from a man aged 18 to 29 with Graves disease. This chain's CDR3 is CASSVAVGYSYEQYF. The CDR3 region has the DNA TGTGCCAGCAGCGTAGCCGTGGGTTACTCCTACGAGCAGTACTTC.